The source of this T cell receptor (beta chain) is a study of OX40 agonist ivuxolimab in advanced cancers. Study-level background: The dose-escalation cohort had hepatocellular carcinoma, melanoma, renal cell or head and neck cancer.

Measured with immunoSEQ multiplex PCR; TCRdb has only the in-frame clones, and not every one. The data contain tens of thousands of clones, 79% of them singletons. Overall study results and limits: At 0.1 to 3.0 mg/kg and by week 6, clonal expansion occurred in CD4+ and CD8+ blood T cells. Expanded clones were, on average, more numerous among CD8+ T cells than CD4+.

CDR3 length equals 17 residues. From germline, CDR1 is SGHTA and CDR2 FQGNSA. V lost 7 bases and J lost 5; bases outside the gene matches: 12. For this clone: Its antigen is not known.

This rearrangement joins TRBV7-2 to TRBJ2-5; TRBD2 aligns across 14 bases. The receptor comes from an adult with an advanced solid tumor such as melanoma, head and neck, liver or kidney cancer. This material consisted of CD4+ or CD8+ T cells sorted from blood, taken in a trial of the OX40 agonist ivuxolimab. The CDR3 here is CASIGQPGLAGAETQYF. The CDR3 bases are TGTGCCAGCATCGGACAGCCGGGACTAGCGGGAGCGGAGACCCAGTACTTC. The variable domain in full, with the rest retrieved from reference TRBV7-2 and TRBJ2-5, is GAGVSQSPSNKVTEKGKDVELRCDPISGHTALYWYRQSLGQGLEFLIYFQGNSAPDKSGLPSDRFSAERTGGSVSTLTIQRTQQEDSAVYLCASIGQPGLAGAETQYFGPGTRLLVL.